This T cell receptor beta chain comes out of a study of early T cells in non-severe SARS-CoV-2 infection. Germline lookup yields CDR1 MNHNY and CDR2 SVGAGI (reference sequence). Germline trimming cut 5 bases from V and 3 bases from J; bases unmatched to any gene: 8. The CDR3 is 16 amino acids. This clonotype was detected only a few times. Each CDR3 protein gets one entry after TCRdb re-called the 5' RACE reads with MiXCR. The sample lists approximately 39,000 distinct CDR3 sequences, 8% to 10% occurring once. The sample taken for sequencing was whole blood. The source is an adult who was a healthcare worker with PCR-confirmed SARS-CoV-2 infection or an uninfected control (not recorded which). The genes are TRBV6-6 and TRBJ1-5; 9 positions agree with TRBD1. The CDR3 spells CASSTPRTGANQPQHF. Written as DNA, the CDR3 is TGTGCCAGCAGTACCCCGCGGACAGGGGCCAATCAGCCCCAGCATTTT.